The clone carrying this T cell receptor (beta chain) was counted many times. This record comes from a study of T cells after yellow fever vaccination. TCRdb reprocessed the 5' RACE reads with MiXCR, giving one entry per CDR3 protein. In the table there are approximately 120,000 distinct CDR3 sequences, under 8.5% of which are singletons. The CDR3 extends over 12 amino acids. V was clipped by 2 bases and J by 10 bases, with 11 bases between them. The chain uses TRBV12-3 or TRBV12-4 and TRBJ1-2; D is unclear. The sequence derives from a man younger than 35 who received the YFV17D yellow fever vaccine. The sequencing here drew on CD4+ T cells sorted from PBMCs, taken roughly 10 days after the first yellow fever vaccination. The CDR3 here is CASSLLGGNYTF. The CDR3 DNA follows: TGTGCCAGCAGTTTATTGGGAGGGAACTACACCTTC.